This TCR beta chain is drawn from a study of T cells after yellow fever vaccination. Comments on this clonotype: Its cognate antigen is unknown.

CDR1 and CDR2 from the germline V gene are ENHRY and SYGVKD. This CDR3 spans 13 amino acids. The ends lost 6 bases at V and 5 bases at J; junction bases unmatched: 6. In TCRdb, the 5' RACE reads were re-called with MiXCR into one record per CDR3 protein. There are 500,000 to 650,000 distinct CDR3 sequences in the sample; around 17% occur only once, and around 16% lies in the top ten. General observations from the study: A weaker but faster secondary response was observed, peaking on day 5 versus 15. Sorted repertoires could include abundant contaminating clonotypes from bulk cells. Most clones from primary vaccination resurfaced after the booster (around 95% CD4, 88% CD8).

The clonotype was recovered from a man aged 18 to 29 who received the YFV17D yellow fever vaccine. Source: PBMCs, taken 5 to 6 days after the first yellow fever vaccination. The genes are TRBV10-3 and TRBJ1-2, with 7 bases fitting TRBD1. The CDR3 bases are TGTGCCATCAGCGACAGGGTGGGTTATGGCTACACCTTC. This codes for CAISDRVGYGYTF.